This TCR beta chain was identified in a study of T cell repertoires in cytomegalovirus infection. Study at large: Indications of both CMV infection and matching HLA type were provided by public TCR beta signatures.

CDR1 and CDR2 from the germline V gene are MGHRA and YSYEKL. The germline V and J ends were trimmed by 0 bases and 4 bases, with 13 bases remaining between them. The CDR3 consists of 16 residues. TCRdb redid the calling of the reads with MiXCR, one entry per CDR3 protein. The sample consists of roughly 720,000 distinct CDR3 sequences, 35% to 40% of them appearing once. Comments on this clonotype: Its cognate antigen is unknown.

Findings of the study overall: What dominated the ex vivo response were HLA-C-restricted CMV-specific TCR beta clonotypes.

V is TRBV4-1 and J is TRBJ2-1; perhaps TRBD1 as D (6 bases). This clonotype originated in a human donor in good health (CMV status not recorded). Some clones in this sample may be carry-over from other donors' samples. The sequenced sample consisted of PBMCs. The CDR3 DNA is TGCGCCAGCAGCCAAGAGGGGGACAAACATTACAATGAGCAGTTCTTC. Protein: CASSQEGDKHYNEQFF.